A selection of T cell receptor beta chains follows, all from one sample in a study of cytomegalovirus exposure and HLA in healthy donors. Using immunoSEQ multiplex PCR, the repertoire was profiled, and TCRdb retains in-frame clones only, with some absent. The profile shows 95,000 to 110,000 clones, 10% of them singletons. What was sequenced was PBMCs. These receptors were taken from a man aged 40-50 years in good health and CMV-seropositive. Each CDR3 is given with its conserved first and last residue. Each record gives: clone size, V gene, D gene, J gene, CDR3 protein, CDR3 DNA. D genes are given only for firm matches. Size is stated for part of the rows, as once, few or many counts, or as a class when the clone is expanded.

>many|TRBV7-2|.|TRBJ2-5
CASSSEETQYF
TGTGCCAGCAGCTCCGAAGAGACCCAGTACTTC
>.|TRBV28|TRBD1|TRBJ2-7
CASMQVPDRTYEQYF
TGTGCCAGCATGCAGGTCCCGGACAGGACTTACGAGCAGTACTTC
>.|TRBV7-3|.|TRBJ2-1
CASSLTRGTYNEQFF
TGTGCCAGCAGCTTAACTCGCGGAACCTACAATGAGCAGTTCTTC
>.|TRBV11-2|.|TRBJ2-7
CASRWGLEQYF
TGTGCCAGCAGGTGGGGCCTCGAGCAGTACTTC
>.|TRBV14|.|TRBJ2-1
CASRGLLANNEQFF
TGTGCCAGCCGAGGACTATTGGCGAACAATGAGCAGTTCTTC
>.|TRBV30|TRBD2|TRBJ2-1
CAWSAGGINEQFF
TGTGCCTGGAGTGCGGGAGGGATTAATGAGCAGTTCTTC
>few|TRBV6-5|TRBD2|TRBJ2-7
CATKREGFEQYF
TGTGCCACAAAGCGGGAGGGATTCGAGCAGTACTTC
>.|TRBV11-2|.|TRBJ2-7
CASSADFVDEEQYF
TGTGCCAGCAGCGCGGACTTCGTGGACGAGGAGCAGTACTTC
>few|TRBV19|.|TRBJ2-1
CASSPRTPSIYNEQFF
TGTGCCAGTAGTCCGAGGACTCCCAGCATCTACAATGAGCAGTTCTTC
>.|TRBV18|.|TRBJ2-1
CASSPMVDNEQFF
TGTGCCAGCTCACCAATGGTAGACAATGAGCAGTTCTTC
>.|TRBV5-6|.|TRBJ2-3
CASSSVRGTDTQYF
TGTGCCAGCAGCTCGGTGCGGGGCACAGATACGCAGTATTTT
>few|TRBV5-1|.|TRBJ1-1
CASSPRQTVNTEAFF
TGCGCCAGCAGCCCCAGACAGACAGTGAACACTGAAGCTTTCTTT
>.|TRBV7-9|TRBD2|TRBJ2-5
CASSPGLLAGAQETQYF
TGTGCCAGCAGCCCAGGCCTACTAGCGGGGGCCCAAGAGACCCAGTACTTC
>.|TRBV25-1|.|TRBJ2-7
CASSELSRSYEQYF
TGTGCCAGCAGTGAATTGTCCAGAAGCTACGAGCAGTACTTC
>.|TRBV7-2|TRBD2|TRBJ2-1
CASSKVAGAFEQFF
TGTGCCAGCAGCAAGGTAGCGGGAGCTTTTGAGCAGTTCTTC
>.|TRBV29-1|.|TRBJ2-1
CSVNLGMGQFF
TGCAGCGTTAACCTCGGGATGGGGCAGTTCTTC
>.|TRBV19|.|TRBJ2-2
CASRVQGPGELFF
TGTGCCAGTAGGGTACAGGGTCCCGGGGAGCTGTTTTTT
>.|TRBV6-5|TRBD1|TRBJ1-6
CASRSGTGEIPLHF
TGTGCCAGCAGGTCCGGGACAGGGGAAATACCCCTCCACTTT
>.|TRBV4-2|TRBD2|TRBJ2-2
CASSQIGAGVHTGELFF
TGTGCCAGCAGCCAAATTGGGGCGGGAGTGCACACCGGGGAGCTGTTTTTT
>few|TRBV11-2|.|TRBJ2-1
CASSAFLWLQFF
TGTGCCAGCAGCGCCTTTTTGTGGCTGCAGTTCTTC
>.|TRBV6-6|.|TRBJ2-4
CASSYSGEGDWDIQYF
TGTGCCAGCAGTTACTCAGGGGAAGGGGATTGGGACATTCAGTACTTC
>.|TRBV29-1|.|TRBJ2-7
CSVYRVGEQYF
TGCAGCGTTTACAGGGTTGGCGAGCAGTACTTC
>.|TRBV6-4|.|TRBJ2-2
CASSRDTSTGELFF
TGTGCCAGCAGTCGGGACACGTCCACCGGGGAGCTGTTTTTT
>few|TRBV7-6|TRBD1|TRBJ2-1
CASDTGGTGLHNEQFF
TGTGCCAGCGACACAGGGGGGACAGGGCTTCACAATGAGCAGTTCTTC
>few|TRBV25-1|.|TRBJ2-2
CASSEMGRANTGELFF
TGTGCCAGCAGTGAAATGGGCAGAGCTAACACCGGGGAGCTGTTTTTT
>few|TRBV27|.|TRBJ2-3
CASRQGSTDTQYF
TGTGCCAGCAGACAGGGTAGCACAGATACGCAGTATTTT
>few|TRBV7-2|TRBD2|TRBJ2-5
CASSSRLAAWETQYF
TGTGCCAGCAGCTCAAGACTAGCGGCGTGGGAGACCCAGTACTTC
>few|TRBV5-4|TRBD2|TRBJ2-5
CASSSDGLAGKTQYF
TGTGCCAGCAGCTCCGACGGGCTAGCGGGGAAGACCCAGTACTTC
>many|TRBV29-1|.|TRBJ2-4
CSVQQGANIQYF
TGCAGCGTTCAACAGGGAGCAAACATTCAGTACTTC
>few|TRBV7-6|.|TRBJ2-1
CASSLDRQGIPNEQFF
TGTGCCAGCAGCTTAGACCGGCAGGGTATTCCCAATGAGCAGTTCTTC
>.|TRBV6-5|TRBD1|TRBJ2-7
CASSSPDRGEIEQYF
TGTGCCAGCAGTTCCCCGGACAGGGGGGAAATCGAGCAGTACTTC
>.|TRBV5-1|.|TRBJ2-3
CASSWGADTQYF
TGCGCCAGCAGCTGGGGGGCAGATACGCAGTATTTT
>few|TRBV6-4|TRBD2|TRBJ2-3
CASMHPDSWRENPDTQYF
TGTGCCAGCATGCATCCGGATTCTTGGCGGGAGAACCCAGATACGCAGTATTTT
>few|TRBV27|.|TRBJ2-5
CASSLFLGDQETQYF
TGTGCCAGCAGTTTGTTCTTGGGCGACCAAGAGACCCAGTACTTC
>few|TRBV6-1|.|TRBJ1-5
CASSLTEIQPQHF
TGTGCCAGCAGCCTGACAGAGATTCAGCCCCAGCATTTT
>.|TRBV5-1|TRBD2|TRBJ2-2
CASSPAPQREGDTGELFF
TGCGCCAGCAGCCCGGCCCCCCAGCGGGAGGGGGACACCGGGGAGCTGTTTTTT
>few|TRBV25-1|.|TRBJ1-1
CASSRGAGMNTEAFF
TGTGCCAGCAGCCGCGGGGCGGGCATGAACACTGAAGCTTTCTTT
>few|TRBV5-1|TRBD2|TRBJ2-5
CASTLAGGETQYF
TGCGCCAGCACACTGGCGGGAGGAGAGACCCAGTACTTC
>.|TRBV9|.|TRBJ2-5
CASSSVALHTQETQYF
TGTGCCAGCAGCTCCGTCGCATTGCATACTCAAGAGACCCAGTACTTC
>.|TRBV9|.|TRBJ2-1
CASSVEREMQQFF
TGTGCCAGCAGCGTAGAACGGGAGATGCAGCAGTTCTTC
>once|TRBV19|TRBD2|TRBJ2-7
CASSTGTRTYEQYF
TGTGCCAGTAGTACCGGGACTAGAACCTACGAGCAGTACTTC
>.|TRBV30|TRBD2|TRBJ2-3
CASRLTSGTGDTQYF
TGTGCCAGCCGCCTGACTAGCGGGACTGGAGATACGCAGTATTTT
>.|TRBV5-6|.|TRBJ2-7
CASSSGEREQYF
TGTGCCAGCAGCTCTGGGGAGCGAGAGCAGTACTTC
>.|TRBV30|.|TRBJ1-5
CAWSVGGAGNQPQHF
TGTGCCTGGAGTGTAGGAGGGGCGGGCAATCAGCCCCAGCATTTT
>.|TRBV14|TRBD1|TRBJ2-1
CASSQVGTGHNEQFF
TGTGCCAGCAGCCAAGTGGGGACAGGTCACAATGAGCAGTTCTTC